Presented here are 24 T cell receptor beta chains from one specimen sequenced in a study of CD8 T cells in ankylosing spondylitis. TCRdb re-analysed the 5' RACE reads in MiXCR, keeping a single row per CDR3 protein. The top ten clones hold roughly 13% of a sample with a few hundred thousand distinct CDR3 sequences, 20% to 25% of them seen once. The sample taken for sequencing was blood, either unsorted or a sorted T cell fraction (not recorded which). These TCRs come from a male donor with ankylosing spondylitis or in good health (not recorded which).

The chain combines TRBV12-3 or TRBV12-4 with TRBJ2-3, with 9 bases matching TRBD1. V lost 5 bases and J lost 12; bases outside the gene matches: 6. The CDR3 extends over 12 amino acids. CDR3 in amino acids: CASSKDRGTQYF. The CDR3 DNA is TGTGCCAGCAGTAAGGACAGGGGAACACAGTATTTT.

This clonotype was seen more than once but under ten times. The J gene is TRBJ2-2, the V gene TRBV29-1; D unresolved. Trimming removed 4 bases at V and 0 bases at J, with 9 bases between. Per germline, CDR1 SQVTM and CDR2 ANQGSEA. There are 14 residues in the CDR3. CDR3 sequence (DNA): TGCAGCGTTGTGACGGACGCGAACACCGGGGAGCTGTTTTTT. This encodes CSVVTDANTGELFF.

This clonotype was counted only a few times. The rearrangement joins TRBV9 to TRBJ2-3, with D unresolved. This CDR3 is 16 amino acids long. V was pared by 0 bases and J by 0 bases, with 11 bases between. The germline V gene encodes CDR1 SGDLS and CDR2 YYNGEE. The CDR3 protein is CASSVEELLSTDTQYF. For the CDR3, the DNA is TGTGCCAGCAGCGTAGAAGAACTCCTGAGCACAGATACGCAGTATTTT.

This clonotype was counted only a few times. V and J are TRBV20-1 and TRBJ2-6; 8 bases fit TRBD1. The V segment lost 5 bases and the J segment 1 base; nucleotides outside the gene matches: 1. Germline lookup yields CDR1 DFQATT and CDR2 SNEGSKA (reference sequence). CDR3 size: 14 residues. CDR3 DNA sequence: TGCAGTGCTCACAGGGGGTCTGGGGCCAACGTCCTGACTTTC. Translation: CSAHRGSGANVLTF.

The chain recombines TRBV20-1 with TRBJ1-2; D gene unclear. Trimming left V 1 base short and J 2 bases short, with 11 bases between. Germline V gene data show CDR1 as DFQATT and CDR2 as SNEGSKA (reference sequence). The CDR3 spans 14 residues. For the CDR3, the DNA is TGCAGTGCTAGAGGCAGCCCCTCCAACTATGGCTACACCTTC. Protein product: CSARGSPSNYGYTF.

Many counts were recorded for this clonotype. V usage is TRBV12-3 or TRBV12-4 and J usage is TRBJ1-3; D is unresolved. The CDR3 covers 13 residues. Trimming took 0 bases from V and 0 from J, leaving 0 bases between them. The CDR3 loop is CASSLASGNTIYF. CDR3 bases: TGTGCCAGCAGTTTAGCCTCTGGAAACACCATATATTTT.

This clonotype was counted a few times. V usage is TRBV5-1 and J usage is TRBJ2-1, with D tentatively TRBD1 (5 bases). V lost 1 base, J lost 7 bases, and 15 bases lay in between. CDR3 length equals 15 residues. CDR1 and CDR2 (germline): SGHRS, YFSETQ. CDR3: CASSLWTDIGNEQFF. The DNA for the CDR3 is TGCGCCAGCAGCTTGTGGACGGACATCGGGAATGAGCAGTTCTTC.

The rearrangement joins TRBV30 to TRBJ2-3, with no clear D. The CDR3 totals 12 residues. Trimming removed 1 base at V and 5 bases at J, with 7 bases between. The germline gives CDR1 GTSNPN, CDR2 SVGIG (reference sequence). Here the CDR3 reads CAWSGGGDTQYF. The CDR3 DNA reads TGTGCCTGGAGTGGAGGTGGAGATACGCAGTATTTT.

The rearrangement joins TRBV6-1 to TRBJ2-7, with 12 bases aligning to TRBD1. The V and J ends lost 5 bases and 5 bases, in that order; junction bases with no gene match: 16. Per germline, CDR1 MNHNS and CDR2 SASEGT. CDR3 length: 18 residues. The DNA of the CDR3 is TGTGCCAGCAGTCGGTCTTTCGGGACAGGGGGCAATGACGACGAGCAGTACTTC. Protein: CASSRSFGTGGNDDEQYF.

This clonotype was detected only a few times. The chain joins TRBV12-3 or TRBV12-4 to TRBJ2-1, with TRBD2 matching 11 bases. The CDR3 totals 16 residues. V lost 5 bases to trimming and J lost 9 bases; unmatched junction nucleotides: 12. CDR3 sequence: CASSLIAGGPGGEQFF. CDR3 in DNA: TGTGCCAGCAGTCTTATAGCGGGGGGGCCTGGGGGTGAGCAGTTCTTC.

This clonotype was observed a few times. This chain uses TRBV5-1 with TRBJ2-7; 8 bases match TRBD2. V lost 5 bases to trimming and J lost 5 bases; unmatched junction nucleotides: 12. CDR3 length: 15 residues. The V gene's germline CDR1 is SGHRS and CDR2 YFSETQ. The CDR3 DNA sequence: TGCGCCAGCAGTTCCGCGGGGGGCGCTTATGACGAGCAGTACTTC. Protein product: CASSSAGGAYDEQYF.

V and J are TRBV25-1 and TRBJ1-2; D is ambiguous. CDR3 length: 15 residues. V lost 4 bases to trimming and J lost 2 bases, with 14 bases between them. Germline CDR1 reads MGHDK; CDR2 reads SYGVNS. CDR3 sequence reads: CASSGGLLANYGYTF. The CDR3 DNA reads TGTGCCAGCAGTGGAGGATTACTAGCGAACTATGGCTACACCTTC.

This clonotype was seen at least ten times. The chain links TRBV7-9 to TRBJ1-4; TRBD1 matches at 8 bases. The ends lost 1 base at V and 8 bases at J; junction bases unmatched: 3. Germline V gene lookup returns CDR1 SEHNR and CDR2 FQNEAQ (reference sequence). The CDR3 sequence is 14 residues long. The CDR3 nucleotides are TGTGCCAGCAGCTTAGGGACAGGGTACGAAAAACTGTTTTTT. The encoded protein is CASSLGTGYEKLFF.

This chain uses TRBV30 with TRBJ2-1, with unresolved D. The germline gives CDR1 GTSNPN, CDR2 SVGIG (reference sequence). V was cut by 6 bases and J by 4 bases, with 13 bases left in between. The length of the CDR3 is 13 residues. CDR3 sequence: CACLRTEYNEQFF. The CDR3 DNA sequence: TGTGCCTGCCTCCGGACCGAGTACAATGAGCAGTTCTTC.

The V call is TRBV4-2, the J call TRBJ2-7; TRBD2 might be the D (6 bases). CDR3 length: 14 amino acids. The germline gives CDR1 LGHNA, CDR2 YNFKEQ. V was cut by 4 bases and J by 3 bases, with 13 bases left in between. The CDR3 DNA follows: TGTGCCAGCAGCCCCGGGGCGGGGTTCTACGAGCAGTACTTC. Encoded protein: CASSPGAGFYEQYF.

The chain combines TRBV12-3 or TRBV12-4 with TRBJ1-1; D unclear. V lost 5 bases and J 0 bases, leaving 10 bases between the germline ends. The length of the CDR3 is 14 residues. CDR3 region: CASSPSLLNTEAFF. CDR3 DNA: TGTGCCAGCAGTCCATCGCTTCTGAACACTGAAGCTTTCTTT.

V and J are TRBV12-3 or TRBV12-4 and TRBJ2-3; D not certain. There are 13 residues in the CDR3. The V gene lost 7 bases and the J gene lost 4 bases, with 12 bases spanning the gap. The CDR3 loop reads CASTPAWADTQYF. CDR3 bases: TGTGCCAGCACCCCCGCGTGGGCAGATACGCAGTATTTT.

The genes are TRBV2 and TRBJ2-5; D uncertain. Trimming left V 3 bases short and J 5 bases short, with 16 bases between. CDR1 SNHLY and CDR2 FYNNEI come from the germline V gene. The CDR3 contains 15 residues. CDR3 in DNA: TGTGCCAGCAGTGAGAGTTGGGGTGCGAGGGAGACCCAGTACTTC. As protein: CASSESWGARETQYF.

This clonotype was observed a few times. The V call is TRBV7-8, the J call TRBJ1-4; D perhaps matches TRBD1 (5 bases). From germline, CDR1 is SGHVS and CDR2 FQNEAQ. The length of the CDR3 is 15 residues. V shed 0 bases and J shed 8 bases, with 13 bases lying between them. The chain's CDR3 is CASSLAWRGGEKLFF. For the CDR3, the DNA is TGTGCCAGCAGCTTAGCGTGGCGGGGGGGGGAAAAACTGTTTTTT. Filled out from reference TRBV7-8 and TRBJ1-4, the complete variable domain reads GAGVSQSPRYKVAKRGQDVALRCDPISGHVSLFWYQQALGQGPEFLTYFQNEAQLDKSGLPSDRFFAERPEGSVSTLKIQRTQQEDSAVYLCASSLAWRGGEKLFFGSGTQLSVL.

The chain recombines TRBV6-5 with TRBJ1-1, with a tentative D call TRBD1 (6 bases). Germline V gives CDR1 MNHEY, CDR2 SVGAGI. The CDR3 totals 16 residues. The ends were cut back, 2 bases at V and 4 bases at J, with 17 bases in the middle. The CDR3 sequence is CASSYGGRGATTEAFF. The CDR3, as DNA: TGTGCCAGCAGTTACGGTGGGCGGGGGGCGACCACTGAAGCTTTCTTT.

This rearrangement joins TRBV5-4 to TRBJ2-2; 9 bases line up with TRBD2. Germline CDR1 reads SGHNT; CDR2 reads YYREEE (reference sequence). V lost 5 bases to trimming and J lost 7 bases; unmatched junction nucleotides: 15. The CDR3 has 17 residues. The CDR3 nucleotides read TGTGCCAGCAGTCTGGACATAGCGGGGGCCCTGCACGGGGAGCTGTTTTTT. Translated, it gives CASSLDIAGALHGELFF.

This clonotype was seen a handful of times. The chain uses TRBV7-9 and TRBJ2-3; no definite D call. The V gene lost 1 base and the J gene lost 4 bases, with 6 bases spanning the gap. Germline CDR1 and CDR2: SEHNR and FQNEAQ (reference sequence). The CDR3 sequence is 13 residues long. CDR3 region: CASSLEISDTQYF. CDR3 DNA: TGTGCCAGCAGCTTAGAGATATCAGATACGCAGTATTTT.

The chain recombines TRBV3-1 with TRBJ2-1, with 12 nucleotides matching TRBD2. The ends lost 1 base at V and 5 bases at J; junction bases unmatched: 12. Germline loops: CDR1 LGHDT, CDR2 YNNKEL (reference sequence). The CDR3 has 19 amino acids. In nucleotides, the CDR3 is TGTGCCAGCAGCCAAGTTGTTCTATCTAGCGGGGGGGTTGACAATGAGCAGTTCTTC. Translating it yields CASSQVVLSSGGVDNEQFF.

The chain couples TRBV29-1 to TRBJ2-1, with 7 bases that match TRBD1. The CDR3 runs 14 residues. With V trimmed by 2 bases and J by 6 bases, 7 bases remained unmatched. Looked up from germline, CDR1 is SQVTM and CDR2 is ANQGSEA. The DNA of the CDR3 is TGCAGCGTTGAACACAGGGGTTCGGCCAATGAGCAGTTCTTC. Translating it yields CSVEHRGSANEQFF.